The T cell receptor (beta chain) under discussion was sequenced for a study of blood T cell repertoires in COVID-19. In the original processing: By means of reference gene primer amplification, nucleated cell counts were estimated. Using immunoSEQ multiplex PCR, the repertoire was profiled, and TCRdb retains in-frame clones only, with some absent. The DNA was the basis for D and trimming; V, J and clone size are from that table. The sample carries fewer than 300,000 clones, around 85% recorded once. V lost 4 bases and J 3 bases, leaving 13 bases between the germline ends. The CDR3 has 14 residues. Looked up from germline, CDR1 is SGHNT and CDR2 is YYREEE (reference sequence).

The chain uses TRBV5-4 and TRBJ1-1, with D unclear. The sample was peripheral blood. This clonotype was sampled from a human donor with COVID-19, enrolled during active disease. The donor label of this sample is uncertain. CDR3 loop: CASSESSPHTEAFF. CDR3 in DNA: TGTGCCAGCAGCGAGTCTAGTCCCCACACTGAAGCTTTCTTT.